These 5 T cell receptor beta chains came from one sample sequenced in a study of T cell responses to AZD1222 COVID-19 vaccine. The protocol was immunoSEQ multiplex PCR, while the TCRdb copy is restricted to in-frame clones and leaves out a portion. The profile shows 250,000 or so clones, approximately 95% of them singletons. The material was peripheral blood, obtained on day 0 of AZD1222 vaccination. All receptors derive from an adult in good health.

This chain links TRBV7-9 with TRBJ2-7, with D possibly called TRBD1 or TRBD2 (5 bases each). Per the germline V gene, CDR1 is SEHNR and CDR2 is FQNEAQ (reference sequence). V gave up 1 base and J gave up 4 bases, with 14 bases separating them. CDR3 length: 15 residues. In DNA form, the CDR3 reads TGTGCCAGCAGCTTAGGGGCAGGGAGTAGGTACGAGCAGTACTTC. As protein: CASSLGAGSRYEQYF.

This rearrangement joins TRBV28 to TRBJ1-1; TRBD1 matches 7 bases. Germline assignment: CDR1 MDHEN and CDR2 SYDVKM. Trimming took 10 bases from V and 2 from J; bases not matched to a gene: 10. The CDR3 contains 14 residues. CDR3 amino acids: CATREGAFNTEAFF. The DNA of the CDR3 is TGTGCCACCCGGGAGGGGGCCTTTAACACTGAAGCTTTCTTT.

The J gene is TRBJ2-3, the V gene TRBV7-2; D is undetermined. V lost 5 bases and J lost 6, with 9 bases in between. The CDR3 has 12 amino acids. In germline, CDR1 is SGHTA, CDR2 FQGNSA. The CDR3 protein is CASSPTFDTQYF. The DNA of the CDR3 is TGTGCCAGCAGCCCCACCTTCGATACGCAGTATTTT.

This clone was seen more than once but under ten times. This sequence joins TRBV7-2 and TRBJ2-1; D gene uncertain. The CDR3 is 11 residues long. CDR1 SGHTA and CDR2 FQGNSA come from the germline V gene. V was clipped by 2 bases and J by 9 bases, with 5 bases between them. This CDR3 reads CASSLSTEQFF. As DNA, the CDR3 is TGTGCCAGCAGCTTAAGTACTGAGCAGTTCTTC. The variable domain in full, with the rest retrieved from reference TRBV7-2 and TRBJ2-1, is GAGVSQSPSNKVTEKGKDVELRCDPISGHTALYWYRQSLGQGLEFLIYFQGNSAPDKSGLPSDRFSAERTGGSVSTLTIQRTQQEDSAVYLCASSLSTEQFFGPGTRLTVL.

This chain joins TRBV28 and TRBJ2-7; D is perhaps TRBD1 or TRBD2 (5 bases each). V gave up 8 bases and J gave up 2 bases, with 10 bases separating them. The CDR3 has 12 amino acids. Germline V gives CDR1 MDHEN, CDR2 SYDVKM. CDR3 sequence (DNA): TGTGCCAGCTCTGGGGGTCCCTACGAGCAGTACTTC. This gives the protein CASSGGPYEQYF.